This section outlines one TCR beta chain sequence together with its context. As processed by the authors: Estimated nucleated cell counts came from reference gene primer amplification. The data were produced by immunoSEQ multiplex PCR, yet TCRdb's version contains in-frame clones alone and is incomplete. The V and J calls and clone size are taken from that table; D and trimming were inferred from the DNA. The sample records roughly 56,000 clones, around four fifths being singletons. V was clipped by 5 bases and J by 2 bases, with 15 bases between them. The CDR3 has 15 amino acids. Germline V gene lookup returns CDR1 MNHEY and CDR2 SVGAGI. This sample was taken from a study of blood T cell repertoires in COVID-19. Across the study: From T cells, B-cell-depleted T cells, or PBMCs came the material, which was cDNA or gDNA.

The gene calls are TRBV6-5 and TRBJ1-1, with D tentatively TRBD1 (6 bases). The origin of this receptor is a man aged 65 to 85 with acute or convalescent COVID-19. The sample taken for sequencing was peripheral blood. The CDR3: CASSPLDSVNTEAFF. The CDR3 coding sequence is TGTGCCAGCAGTCCCCTGGACAGCGTCAACACTGAAGCTTTCTTT.